One sample yielded the 2 T cell receptor beta chains listed below, sequenced in a study of neurological immune-mediated disorders. TCRdb itself ran the 5' RACE reads through MiXCR, one entry per CDR3 protein. The data contain about 36,000 distinct CDR3 sequences, over 9% of them singletons. Source material: PBMCs. Receptors originate from a woman aged 25 to 45 with HTLV-1-associated myelopathy (HAM/TSP).

This clonotype showed up many times. V usage is TRBV5-1 and J usage is TRBJ1-2, with TRBD1 matching 12 bases. The CDR3 consists of 16 residues. CDR1 is SGHRS, CDR2 YFSETQ, per germline. With 0 bases clipped from V and 3 bases from J, the junction kept 3 bases outside the gene matches. As DNA, the CDR3 is TGCGCCAGCAGCTTGGGCCGGGACAGGGGGCACTATGGCTACACCTTC. Encoded protein: CASSLGRDRGHYGYTF.

In this sample, this clonotype turned up many times. The chain links TRBV7-9 to TRBJ2-1; the match to TRBD1 covers 8 bases. Germline V gene sequence: CDR1 SEHNR, CDR2 FQNEAQ (reference sequence). Germline trimming cut 5 bases from V and 5 bases from J; bases unmatched to any gene: 8. CDR3 size: 15 residues. The CDR3 spells CASSLNQGADNEQFF. CDR3 DNA: TGTGCCAGCAGCCTCAACCAGGGGGCAGACAATGAGCAGTTCTTC.